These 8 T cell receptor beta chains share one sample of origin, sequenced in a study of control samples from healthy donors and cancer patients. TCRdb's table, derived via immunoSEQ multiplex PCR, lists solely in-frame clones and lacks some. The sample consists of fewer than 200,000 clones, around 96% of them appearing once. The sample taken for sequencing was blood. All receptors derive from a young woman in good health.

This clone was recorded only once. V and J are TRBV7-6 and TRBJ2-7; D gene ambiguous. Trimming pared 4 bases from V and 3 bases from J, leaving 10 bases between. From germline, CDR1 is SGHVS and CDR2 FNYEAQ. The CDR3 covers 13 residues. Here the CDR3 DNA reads TGTGCCAGCAGCTACAACATGGACTACGAGCAGTACTTC. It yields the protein CASSYNMDYEQYF.

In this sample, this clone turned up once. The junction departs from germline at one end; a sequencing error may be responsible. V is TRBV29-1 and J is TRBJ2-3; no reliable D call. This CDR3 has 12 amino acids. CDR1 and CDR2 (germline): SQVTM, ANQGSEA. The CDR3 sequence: CNVGPDGDTQYF. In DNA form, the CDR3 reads TGCAACGTTGGCCCAGATGGAGATACGCAGTATTTT.

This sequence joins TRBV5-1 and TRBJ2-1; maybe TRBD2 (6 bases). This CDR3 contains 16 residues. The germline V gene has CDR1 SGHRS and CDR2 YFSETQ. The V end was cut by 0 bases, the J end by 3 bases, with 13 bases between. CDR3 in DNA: TGCGCCAGCAGCTTGGGATCGGGAGCTGTCTACAATGAGCAGTTCTTC. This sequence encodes CASSLGSGAVYNEQFF. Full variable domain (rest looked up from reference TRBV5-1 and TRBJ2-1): KAGVTQTPRYLIKTRGQQVTLSCSPISGHRSVSWYQQTPGQGLQFLFEYFSETQRNKGNFPGRFSGRQFSNSRSEMNVSTLELGDSALYLCASSLGSGAVYNEQFFGPGTRLTVL.

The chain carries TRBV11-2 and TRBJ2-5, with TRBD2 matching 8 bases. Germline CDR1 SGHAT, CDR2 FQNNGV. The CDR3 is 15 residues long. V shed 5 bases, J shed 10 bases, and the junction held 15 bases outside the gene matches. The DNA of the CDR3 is TGTGCCAGCAGCCGAGGACTTGCGGGACTAGAGTTCCAGTACTTC. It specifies CASSRGLAGLEFQYF. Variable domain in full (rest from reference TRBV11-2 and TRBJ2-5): EAGVAQSPRYKIIEKRQSVAFWCNPISGHATLYWYQQILGQGPKLLIQFQNNGVVDDSQLPKDRFSAERLKGVDSTLKIQPAKLEDSAVYLCASSRGLAGLEFQYFGPGTRLLVL.

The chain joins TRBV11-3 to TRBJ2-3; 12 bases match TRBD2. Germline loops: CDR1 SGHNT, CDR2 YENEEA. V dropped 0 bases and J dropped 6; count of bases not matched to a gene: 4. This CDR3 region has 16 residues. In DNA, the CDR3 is TGTGCCAGCAGCTTAGATACTAGCGGGAGGTCCGATACGCAGTATTTT. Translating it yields CASSLDTSGRSDTQYF.

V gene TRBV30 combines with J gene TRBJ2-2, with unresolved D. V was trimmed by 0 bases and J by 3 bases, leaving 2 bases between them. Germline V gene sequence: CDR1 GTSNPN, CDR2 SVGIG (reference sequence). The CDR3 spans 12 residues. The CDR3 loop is CAWSVDTGELFF. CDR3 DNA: TGTGCCTGGAGTGTTGACACCGGGGAGCTGTTTTTT.

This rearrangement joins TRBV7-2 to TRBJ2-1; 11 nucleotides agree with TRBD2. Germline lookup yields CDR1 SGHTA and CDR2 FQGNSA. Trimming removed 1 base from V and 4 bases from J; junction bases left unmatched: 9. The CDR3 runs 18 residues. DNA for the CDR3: TGTGCCAGCAGCTTAGATAGGGCTAGCGGGAGGTTATACAATGAGCAGTTCTTC. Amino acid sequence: CASSLDRASGRLYNEQFF.

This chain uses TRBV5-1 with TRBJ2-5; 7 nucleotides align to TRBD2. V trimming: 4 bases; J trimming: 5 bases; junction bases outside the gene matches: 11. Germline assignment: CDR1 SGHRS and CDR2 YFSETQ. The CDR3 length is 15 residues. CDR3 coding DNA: TGCGCCAGCAGCGGACCCACTAGCGTCGGGGAGACCCAGTACTTC. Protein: CASSGPTSVGETQYF.